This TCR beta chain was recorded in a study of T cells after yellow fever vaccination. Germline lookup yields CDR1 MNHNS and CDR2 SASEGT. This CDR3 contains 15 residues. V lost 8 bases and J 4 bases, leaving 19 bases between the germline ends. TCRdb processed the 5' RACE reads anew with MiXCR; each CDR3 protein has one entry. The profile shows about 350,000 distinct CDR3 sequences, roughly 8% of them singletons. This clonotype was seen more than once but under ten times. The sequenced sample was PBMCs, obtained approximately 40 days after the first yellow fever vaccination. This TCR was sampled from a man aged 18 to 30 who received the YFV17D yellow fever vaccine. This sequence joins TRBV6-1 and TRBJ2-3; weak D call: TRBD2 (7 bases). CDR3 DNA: TGTGCCAGCCACGAGTGGGGGGGCGGATCAGATACGCAGTATTTT. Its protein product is CASHEWGGGSDTQYF.